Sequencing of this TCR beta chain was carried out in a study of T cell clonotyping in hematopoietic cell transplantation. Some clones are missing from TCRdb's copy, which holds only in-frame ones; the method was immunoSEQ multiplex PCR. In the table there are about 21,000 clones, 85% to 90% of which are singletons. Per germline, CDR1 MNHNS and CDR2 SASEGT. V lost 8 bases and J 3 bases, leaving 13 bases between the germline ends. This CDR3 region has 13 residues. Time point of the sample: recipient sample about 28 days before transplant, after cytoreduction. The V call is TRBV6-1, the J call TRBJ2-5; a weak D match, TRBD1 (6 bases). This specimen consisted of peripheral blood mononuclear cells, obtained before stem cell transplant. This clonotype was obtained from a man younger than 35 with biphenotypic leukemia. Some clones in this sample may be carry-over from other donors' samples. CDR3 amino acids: CASGGGFEETQYF. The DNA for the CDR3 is TGTGCCAGCGGTGGGGGCTTTGAAGAGACCCAGTACTTC.